This passage covers 10 T cell receptor beta chains from one sample sequenced in a study of blood T cell repertoires in COVID-19 (dated by TCRdb to 2018 to 2021). Libraries were made using the immunoSEQ multiplex PCR assay. TCRdb stores this immuneACCESS table with in-frame sequences only. Part of the clones is absent; in the studies checked, under half of the shortfall reflects unresolved V genes, and no reason is known for the rest. The sample data list 190,000 or so clones, and 65% to 90% of these were observed just once. Of the sample, about 4.6% falls within the top ten clones. Specimen: PBMCs or T cells enriched from blood (not recorded which). These receptors originate from a woman aged 25 to 39 who had been exposed to COVID-19.

This chain uses TRBV5-1 with TRBJ2-3; 8 bases map to TRBD2. Germline CDR1 is SGHRS and CDR2 is YFSETQ. The CDR3 totals 16 residues. V shed 7 bases, J shed 2 bases, and the junction held 12 bases outside the gene matches. The CDR3 DNA reads as TGCGCCAGCGCCGGGGGGGCGGGGGCCCTCACAGATACGCAGTATTTT. Its protein is CASAGGAGALTDTQYF.

The chain joins TRBV11-2 to TRBJ2-5, with D perhaps matching TRBD1 (6 bases). The CDR3 totals 14 residues. The V gene lost 5 bases and the J gene lost 5 bases, with 15 bases spanning the gap. Germline CDR1 and CDR2: SGHAT and FQNNGV. CDR3 sequence reads: CASSGLTGLETQYF. CDR3 in DNA: TGTGCCAGCAGCGGCCTAACAGGGTTGGAGACCCAGTACTTC.

The J gene is TRBJ1-2, the V gene TRBV3-1 (or the pseudogene TRBV3-2), with 7 nucleotides matching TRBD1. The length of the CDR3 is 15 residues. Germline loops: CDR1 LGHDT, CDR2 YNNKEL (reference sequence). J was trimmed by 5 bases and V by 8 bases; bases with no gene match: 14. The CDR3 nucleotides read TGTGCCAGCGGGGACAGTGGACGGTCTCTATATGGCTACACCTTC. Translating it yields CASGDSGRSLYGYTF.

The chain recombines TRBV14 with TRBJ1-2; D may be TRBD1 (5 bases). Trimming took 1 base from V and 2 from J, leaving 14 bases between them. The germline V gene encodes CDR1 SGHDN and CDR2 FVKESK. This CDR3 contains 16 residues. CDR3 residues: CASSQGLGLSNYGYTF. CDR3 DNA: TGTGCCAGCAGCCAAGGGTTGGGACTGTCGAACTATGGCTACACCTTC.

The chain joins TRBV19 to TRBJ1-3; a possible D gene is TRBD1 (5 bases). V gave up 5 bases and J gave up 0 bases, with 11 bases separating them. Per germline, CDR1 LNHDA and CDR2 SQIVND (reference sequence). This CDR3 comprises 15 residues. The CDR3 protein is CASSARTISGNTIYF. The CDR3 DNA follows: TGTGCCAGTAGTGCCCGGACAATCTCTGGAAACACCATATATTTT.

The genes are TRBV19 and TRBJ1-2; D is undetermined. With 3 bases removed from V and 0 bases from J, the gap between germline ends came to 20 bases. The CDR3 has 18 amino acids. Germline lookup yields CDR1 LNHDA and CDR2 SQIVND (reference sequence). The CDR3 here is CASSMVQLWMRTNYGYTF. In DNA form, the CDR3 reads TGTGCCAGTAGTATGGTGCAGCTGTGGATGCGGACTAACTATGGCTACACCTTC.

The chain uses TRBV7-2 and TRBJ1-4; D gene unclear. From germline, CDR1 is SGHTA and CDR2 FQGNSA. V was cut by 5 bases and J by 4 bases, with 14 bases left in between. The CDR3 loop spans 15 amino acids. The CDR3 DNA is TGTGCCAGCAGCCCCCGACAAAACTTTAATGAAAAACTGTTTTTT. Its translation: CASSPRQNFNEKLFF.

The genes are TRBV2 and TRBJ1-4; a possible D gene is TRBD1 (6 bases). V was shortened by 6 bases and J by 8 bases, with 16 bases between the two germline ends. The V gene's germline CDR1 is SNHLY and CDR2 FYNNEI. The CDR3 is made up of 14 amino acids. CDR3 amino acids: CASRETGRDEKLFF. The CDR3 region has the DNA TGTGCCAGCAGGGAGACAGGTCGGGACGAAAAACTGTTTTTT.

The CDR3 protein is CASSPTGTSLWEQYF. The CDR3 DNA reads TGTGCCAGCAGCCCTACCGGGACTAGTTTGTGGGAGCAGTACTTC. V gene TRBV7-9 combines with J gene TRBJ2-7; TRBD2 matches at 8 bases. Germline V gives CDR1 SEHNR, CDR2 FQNEAQ (reference sequence). V was clipped by 5 bases and J by 7 bases; unmatched bases: 13. The CDR3 covers 15 residues.

The chain joins TRBV5-6 to TRBJ1-4; D possibly corresponds to TRBD1 (6 bases). V shed 4 bases and J shed 7 bases, with 11 bases lying between them. Germline lookup yields CDR1 SGHDT and CDR2 YYEEEE. This CDR3 is 13 amino acids long. CDR3 in amino acids: CASSGDRREKLFF. CDR3 DNA sequence: TGTGCCAGCAGCGGAGACAGGCGTGAAAAACTGTTTTTT.